This T cell receptor (beta chain) derives from a study of response to subunit inactivated influenza vaccine. Study-level findings and limits: Authors suggested each seasonal influenza vaccination recruits few new T cells.

V lost 3 bases and J lost 0, with 17 bases in between. CDR1 DFQATT and CDR2 SNEGSKA come from the germline V gene (reference sequence). The CDR3 is 16 amino acids. This clonotype was counted many times. Its antigen is undetermined. TCRdb recomputed calls from the RT-PCR reads with MiXCR, one row per CDR3 protein. Here the sample spans hundreds of thousands of distinct CDR3 sequences, around 8% being singletons. The receptor's source is a man aged 50 to 75 who received an inactivated influenza vaccine. This material consisted of PBMCs from blood, taken about 23 months after vaccination. The V call is TRBV20-1, the J call TRBJ1-2; no reliable D call. The CDR3 region is CSASRQPAEANYGYTF. The CDR3 DNA follows: TGCAGTGCTAGTCGGCAACCGGCCGAGGCTAACTATGGCTACACCTTC.